These 5 T cell receptor beta chains came from one sample sequenced in a study of blood T cell repertoires in COVID-19. Assay used: immunoSEQ multiplex PCR; TCRdb lists only in-frame clones, some missing. The sample records fewer than 650,000 clones, roughly nine tenths being singletons. Sequencing was performed on peripheral blood. Receptor source: a woman aged 50 to 60 with COVID-19, enrolled during active disease.

The gene calls are TRBV5-4 and TRBJ1-1; D remains unclear. Germline V lookup: CDR1 SGHNT, CDR2 YYREEE (reference sequence). There are 14 residues in the CDR3. Trimming left V 3 bases short and J 6 bases short, with 15 bases between. The CDR3 DNA sequence: TGTGCCAGCAGCTATCCACGGCGGGAGGCTGAAGCTTTCTTT. Its translation is CASSYPRREAEAFF.

The V gene is TRBV7-2, the J gene TRBJ1-2, with TRBD1 as a possible D gene (5 bases). CDR3 length: 14 residues. V was shortened by 5 bases and J by 4 bases, with 14 bases between the two germline ends. Germline values: CDR1 SGHTA, CDR2 FQGNSA. The DNA for the CDR3 is TGTGCCAGCAGCCTCCAGGGAATAGGCTATGGCTACACCTTC. This encodes CASSLQGIGYGYTF.

V gene TRBV5-1 combines with J gene TRBJ2-3; 9 bases fit TRBD2. Germline values: CDR1 SGHRS, CDR2 YFSETQ. V trimming: 0 bases; J trimming: 6 bases; junction bases outside the gene matches: 11. The CDR3 has 17 residues. DNA for the CDR3: TGCGCCAGCAGCTTGGAATTTAGCGGGGGTCACCCGGATACGCAGTATTTT. This encodes CASSLEFSGGHPDTQYF. Variable domain in full (rest from reference TRBV5-1 and TRBJ2-3): KAGVTQTPRYLIKTRGQQVTLSCSPISGHRSVSWYQQTPGQGLQFLFEYFSETQRNKGNFPGRFSGRQFSNSRSEMNVSTLELGDSALYLCASSLEFSGGHPDTQYFGPGTRLTVL.

This clone showed up just a few times. A read error may account for a junction end that differs from germline. The sample carries other DNA sequences with the same CDR3. The chain recombines TRBV30 with TRBJ1-2; D ambiguous. CDR1 GTSNPN and CDR2 SVGIG come from the germline V gene (reference sequence). CDR3 length: 12 amino acids. Written as DNA, the CDR3 is TGTGCCTGGAGTGTACTAGGGTATGGGTACACCTTC. Translation gives CAWSVLGYGYTF.

The V call is TRBV2, the J call TRBJ2-3; 8 bases are a match to TRBD2. Trimming cost V 5 bases and J 1 base; bases outside gene matches: 5. The CDR3 extends over 15 amino acids. CDR1 and CDR2 from the germline V gene are SNHLY and FYNNEI. This chain's CDR3 is CASSWPTSGTDTQYF. The CDR3, as DNA: TGTGCCAGCAGTTGGCCGACTAGCGGCACAGATACGCAGTATTTT.